This T cell receptor (beta chain) was recorded in a study of OX40 agonist ivuxolimab in advanced cancers. Sequencing used immunoSEQ multiplex PCR; TCRdb keeps in-frame clones, though not all of them. Of around 62,000 clones in the sample, around 87% were seen once. This CDR3 has 14 amino acids. The trim removed 7 bases at V and 1 base at J, leaving 2 bases unmatched. Germline V lookup: CDR1 ENHRY, CDR2 SYGVKD. Here the sequenced sample was CD4+ or CD8+ T cells sorted from blood, taken in a trial of the OX40 agonist ivuxolimab. The sequence was collected from an adult with an advanced solid tumor such as melanoma, head and neck, liver or kidney cancer. This rearrangement joins TRBV10-3 to TRBJ1-3; the match to TRBD1 covers 9 bases. CDR3 in amino acids: CAITQGASGNTIYF. The CDR3, as DNA: TGTGCCATCACACAGGGGGCTTCTGGAAACACCATATATTTT.